A selection of T cell receptor beta chains follows, all from one sample in a study of T cell responses to AZD1222 COVID-19 vaccine. Only in-frame clones appear in the TCRdb table, and some are missing; sequencing was by immunoSEQ multiplex PCR. The data hold about 120,000 clones, with around 90% observed a single time. The specimen was peripheral blood, collected on day 0 of AZD1222 vaccination. Receptors were obtained from an adult in good health. Both conserved end residues are trimmed from each CDR3. A D gene is named only where the DNA matches it firmly.

j_call v_call d_call cdr3_aa
TRBJ2-2 TRBV6-4 TRBD1 ASSDGDRETGELF
TRBJ2-7 TRBV29-1 TRBD1 SVGTGGEGEQY
TRBJ1-1 TRBV7-2 TRBD1 ASSSGQGYTEAF
TRBJ2-7 TRBV15 TRBD1 ATSRDRAGEQY
TRBJ2-1 TRBV4-2 NA ASSVIADEQF
TRBJ2-3 TRBV6-4 NA ASSDSSRGTQY
TRBJ1-6 TRBV5-1 NA ASSLVAVQNSPLH
TRBJ1-1 TRBV5-1 NA ASSSSSRGTEAF
TRBJ2-1 TRBV7-6 NA ASSLGLVNEQF
TRBJ2-7 TRBV13 TRBD1 ASSTGVWYEQY
TRBJ2-7 TRBV6-5 TRBD2 ASHSGISYEQY
TRBJ2-2 TRBV10-3 NA AITSLPSANTGELF
TRBJ1-1 TRBV19 TRBD1 ASSPRDRGLLNTEAF
TRBJ1-2 TRBV19 NA ASTGRGPLYGYT
TRBJ2-7 TRBV9 TRBD1 ASSHEGQGYEQY
TRBJ2-4 TRBV27 NA ASSLAGRIGGIQY
TRBJ1-4 TRBV7-9 TRBD1 ASSLVTGGLGEKLF
TRBJ1-5 TRBV30 TRBD1 AWSDLQGVPPQH
TRBJ1-2 TRBV5-1 NA ASTNEGGYT
TRBJ1-2 TRBV6-5 NA ASIGTLDYGYT
TRBJ2-1 TRBV27 TRBD2 ARRIAGHGIQTSYNEQF
TRBJ1-2 TRBV6-2/TRBV6-3 NA ASSINSYGYT
TRBJ2-1 TRBV5-1 TRBD1 ASSFEGATWDEQF
TRBJ2-1 TRBV10-1 TRBD2 ASRTGGADNEQF
TRBJ1-1 TRBV27 NA ASSDFRGGVTEAF
TRBJ1-5 TRBV7-2 NA ASSLEGTRTYSNQPQH
TRBJ2-5 TRBV4-1 NA ASSPGTFGETQY
TRBJ2-5 TRBV11-1 NA ASSFRPTNQETQY
TRBJ1-3 TRBV5-1 NA ASSPRGHLTGNTIY
TRBJ2-2 TRBV7-3 TRBD2 ASSLLRGEGTGELF
TRBJ2-6 TRBV30 NA AWSVGASLWDNVLT
TRBJ1-6 TRBV18 NA ASSPNNGRMGSPLH
TRBJ1-6 TRBV10-2 NA ASGPIIGPNSPLH
TRBJ2-2 TRBV6-1 TRBD1 ASSDERGTGMAGELF
TRBJ1-2 TRBV24-1 NA ATSNSGTGYT
TRBJ2-7 TRBV5-1 NA ASQDSYEQY
TRBJ2-1 TRBV2 TRBD2 ASSSALAENYNEQF
TRBJ1-4 TRBV15 NA ATSRQGINEKLF
TRBJ1-2 TRBV5-1 NA ASSSDGRFTYGYT
TRBJ2-2 TRBV2 TRBD2 ASSDGLAGENTGELF
TRBJ1-5 TRBV5-5 NA ASSNAGGNQPQH
TRBJ1-1 TRBV5-4 NA ASRDRENTEAF
TRBJ1-5 TRBV18 NA ASSPSAGRDQPQH
TRBJ2-7 TRBV5-1 TRBD1 ASSWTGPSYEQY
TRBJ1-5 TRBV9 TRBD1 ASSGDGQGNQPQH
TRBJ1-1 TRBV10-3 TRBD1 AISDRGRDLANTEAF
TRBJ1-1 TRBV6-2/TRBV6-3 NA ASSLQGGPTEAF
TRBJ2-1 TRBV7-8 NA ASAYNEQF
TRBJ2-1 TRBV30 TRBD2 AWTRTSGRYTGQF
TRBJ1-5 TRBV10-1 NA ASITGGGQPQH
TRBJ1-1 TRBV2 NA ATPPGGNTEAF
TRBJ2-7 TRBV6-5 NA ASSRLSGPYEQY